The 27 T cell receptor beta chains given below trace back to one sample, sequenced in a study of cytomegalovirus exposure and HLA in healthy donors. In the PCR, 60 Vbeta and 13 Jbeta primers were used. Generated by immunoSEQ multiplex PCR, the TCRdb table keeps only in-frame clones and is missing some. The sample yields under 70,000 clones, 65% to 70% seen once. Specimen: PBMCs. These receptors all stem from a woman in her thirties in good health and CMV-seronegative.

The genes are TRBV7-2 and TRBJ1-1; D is ambiguous. There are 11 residues in the CDR3. Trimming pared 5 bases from V and 5 bases from J, leaving 6 bases between. Germline CDR1 is SGHTA and CDR2 is FQGNSA. CDR3 DNA sequence: TGTGCCAGCAGCGACTGGACTGAAGCTTTCTTT. Protein sequence: CASSDWTEAFF.

This rearrangement joins TRBV19 to TRBJ2-7, with a weak D call TRBD2 (6 bases). In germline, CDR1 is LNHDA, CDR2 SQIVND (reference sequence). Trimming took 7 bases from V and 2 from J, leaving 15 bases between them. This CDR3 comprises 14 residues. CDR3 protein: CASMVGGPPYEQYF. Here the CDR3 DNA reads TGTGCCAGTATGGTGGGGGGTCCCCCCTACGAGCAGTACTTC. Full variable domain (remainder filled in from reference TRBV19 and TRBJ2-7): DGGITQSPKYLFRKEGQNVTLSCEQNLNHDAMYWYRQDPGQGLRLIYYSQIVNDFQKGDIAEGYSVSREKKESFPLTVTSAQKNPTAFYLCASMVGGPPYEQYFGPGTRLTVT.

The chain joins TRBV6-5 to TRBJ1-1; D is possibly TRBD1 (5 bases). This CDR3 is 12 amino acids long. The ends were cut back, 5 bases at V and 10 bases at J, with 14 bases in the middle. The germline V gene has CDR1 MNHEY and CDR2 SVGAGI. CDR3 DNA: TGTGCCAGCAGTAATAACAGGTATGGAGCTTTCTTT. Its protein is CASSNNRYGAFF.

A few counts support this clone. The chain's CDR3 is CASSFGGADTGELFF. In nucleotides, the CDR3 is TGCGCCAGCAGCTTCGGCGGGGCCGACACCGGGGAGCTGTTTTTT. The gene calls are TRBV5-1 and TRBJ2-2, with D perhaps matching TRBD2 (6 bases). Germline CDR1 SGHRS, CDR2 YFSETQ. The length of the CDR3 is 15 residues. V gave up 2 bases and J gave up 3 bases, with 11 bases separating them.

The chain recombines TRBV11-2 with TRBJ2-7; a possible D gene is TRBD1 (7 bases). Trimming stripped 4 bases from V and 3 bases from J, with 13 bases between. Germline assignment: CDR1 SGHAT and CDR2 FQNNGV. CDR3 size: 14 residues. In DNA, the CDR3 is TGTGCCAGCAGCTACGCGGGACAGAGCTACGAGCAGTACTTC. Residues: CASSYAGQSYEQYF.

This chain uses TRBV4-3 with TRBJ2-3; a weak D match, TRBD2 (5 bases). Germline loops: CDR1 LGHNA, CDR2 YSLEER. The CDR3 consists of 16 residues. V dropped 0 bases and J dropped 5 bases, with 15 bases sitting between them. The CDR3, as DNA: TGCGCCAGCAGCCAAGATTGGGCTAGCCCAAGAGATACGCAGTATTTT. Its protein product is CASSQDWASPRDTQYF.

This clone was seen more than once but under ten times. V usage is TRBV5-4 and J usage is TRBJ1-4; 7 nucleotides align to TRBD1. The CDR3 consists of 18 residues. CDR1 is SGHNT, CDR2 YYREEE, per germline (reference sequence). V lost 4 bases and J lost 2; bases outside the gene matches: 14. CDR3 nucleotides: TGTGCCAGCAGCCAAGAGTTACAGGGGAGCCCCACTAATGAAAAACTGTTTTTT. Translation: CASSQELQGSPTNEKLFF.

This chain uses TRBV7-9 with TRBJ1-1; the match to TRBD1 covers 8 bases. This CDR3 spans 14 amino acids. The V segment lost 2 bases and the J segment 2 bases; nucleotides outside the gene matches: 1. Germline CDR1 reads SEHNR; CDR2 reads FQNEAQ (reference sequence). The CDR3 DNA is TGTGCCAGCAGCTTACAGGGGGCCAACACTGAAGCTTTCTTT. Translation: CASSLQGANTEAFF.

The V call is TRBV5-4, the J call TRBJ2-3; D ambiguous. Germline V lookup: CDR1 SGHNT, CDR2 YYREEE (reference sequence). This CDR3 has 14 amino acids. Trimming stripped 4 bases from V and 2 bases from J, with 11 bases between. The DNA for the CDR3 is TGTGCCAGCAGCCGACAAGCTGTCACAGATACGCAGTATTTT. Residues: CASSRQAVTDTQYF. Filled out from reference TRBV5-4 and TRBJ2-3, the complete variable domain reads ETGVTQSPTHLIKTRGQQVTLRCSSQSGHNTVSWYQQALGQGPQFIFQYYREEENGRGNFPPRFSGLQFPNYSSELNVNALELDDSALYLCASSRQAVTDTQYFGPGTRLTVL.

Comments on this clone: The germline gene is not matched at one end of the junction; a read error may be the cause. The chain recombines TRBV7-9 with TRBJ1-1, with D uncertain. The germline V gene has CDR1 SEHNR and CDR2 FQNEAQ (reference sequence). CDR3 length equals 12 residues. The CDR3, as DNA: TGTTCCAGCAGCTACTCGAACACTGAAGCTTTCTTT. Translation gives CSSSYSNTEAFF. Using reference TRBV7-9 and TRBJ1-1 for the parts outside the CDR3, the full variable domain is DTGVSQNPRHKITKRGQNVTFRCDPISEHNRLYWYRQTLGQGPEFLTYFQNEAQLEKSRLLSDRFSAERPKGSFSTLEIQRTEQGDSAMYLCSSSYSNTEAFFGQGTRLTVV.

CDR3 region: CASSFGRGTEAFF. CDR3 DNA: TGTGCCAGCAGCTTCGGCAGGGGCACTGAAGCTTTCTTT. The gene calls are TRBV5-4 and TRBJ1-1, with a tentative D call TRBD1 (6 bases). CDR3 length: 13 residues. V dropped 2 bases and J dropped 4 bases, with 9 bases sitting between them. Germline V gives CDR1 SGHNT, CDR2 YYREEE (reference sequence).

V and J are TRBV19 and TRBJ1-3; 7 nucleotides agree with TRBD1. V trimming: 1 base; J trimming: 2 bases; junction bases outside the gene matches: 8. This CDR3 is 17 amino acids long. Germline-derived CDR1 and CDR2 are LNHDA and SQIVND (reference sequence). CDR3 nucleotide sequence: TGTGCCAGTAGTATAGCCACGCCCAGGGGGGCTGGAAACACCATATATTTT. It codes for CASSIATPRGAGNTIYF.

This clone was picked up a small number of times. The CDR3 nucleotides read TGCGCCAGCAGCAGCGGGACCCTGAACACTGAAGCTTTCTTT. Amino acids: CASSSGTLNTEAFF. The rearrangement joins TRBV4-1 to TRBJ1-1; tentative D call: TRBD1 (5 bases). V lost 5 bases and J lost 0, with 10 bases in between. Germline lookup yields CDR1 MGHRA and CDR2 YSYEKL. CDR3 length equals 14 residues.

The V call is TRBV6-1, the J call TRBJ1-2; no reliable D call. This CDR3 contains 14 residues. V was trimmed by 6 bases and J by 8 bases, leaving 19 bases between them. Germline V lookup: CDR1 MNHNS, CDR2 SASEGT. DNA for the CDR3: TGTGCCAGCAGCCAGTCGTTGAACCGATTGGGCTACACCTTC. Its translation: CASSQSLNRLGYTF.

The rearrangement links TRBV7-8 to TRBJ2-7; no firm D call. V was clipped by 5 bases and J by 3 bases, with 11 bases between them. Germline CDR1 is SGHVS and CDR2 is FQNEAQ. The CDR3 extends over 13 amino acids. CDR3 amino acids: CASSATTNYEQYF. CDR3 nucleotide sequence: TGTGCCAGCAGCGCCACAACCAACTACGAGCAGTACTTC.

The rearrangement uses TRBV7-9 and TRBJ1-2, with TRBD1 as a possible D gene (6 bases). V dropped 6 bases and J dropped 7 bases, with 15 bases sitting between them. Germline assignment: CDR1 SEHNR and CDR2 FQNEAQ (reference sequence). The CDR3 runs to 13 residues. The chain's CDR3 is CASRPWGRSGYTF. In nucleotides, the CDR3 is TGTGCCAGCAGACCGTGGGGGCGAAGTGGCTACACCTTC.

The genes are TRBV5-1 and TRBJ1-2; tentative D call: TRBD1 (5 bases). The CDR3 is 13 amino acids. The V gene lost 0 bases and the J gene lost 5 bases, with 8 bases spanning the gap. CDR1 is SGHRS and CDR2 is YFSETQ in the germline V gene. The CDR3 nucleotides are TGCGCCAGCAGCTTGGACCAGGGTTATGGCTACACCTTC. It codes for CASSLDQGYGYTF.

The CDR3: CANLRDRAYEQYF. The CDR3 DNA reads TGTGCCAACCTCCGGGACAGAGCCTACGAGCAGTACTTC. The rearrangement joins TRBV19 to TRBJ2-7, with 7 positions matching TRBD1. With 10 bases clipped from V and 2 bases from J, the junction kept 8 bases outside the gene matches. The germline CDR1 and CDR2 sequences are LNHDA and SQIVND (reference sequence). This CDR3 spans 13 amino acids.

The chain uses TRBV18 and TRBJ2-7; 8 positions match TRBD1. This CDR3 region has 14 residues. J gave up 3 bases and V 3 bases, and 4 bases lay outside the gene matches. Germline CDR1 and CDR2: KGHSH and LQKENI. The CDR3 loop is CASSPGDRGYEQYF. In nucleotides, the CDR3 is TGTGCCAGCTCACCGGGCGACAGGGGCTACGAGCAGTACTTC.

The genes are TRBV4-1 and TRBJ2-7; 12 bases fit TRBD2. The V gene's germline CDR1 is MGHRA and CDR2 YSYEKL. J gave up 2 bases and V 4 bases, and 6 bases lay outside the gene matches. The CDR3 runs to 16 residues. For the CDR3, the DNA is TGCGCCAGCAGCCTATACTGGACTAGCGGGACCTACGAGCAGTACTTC. Translated, it gives CASSLYWTSGTYEQYF.

The chain links TRBV7-2 to TRBJ1-5; no clear D gene. CDR1 is SGHTA and CDR2 is FQGNSA in the germline V gene. Deletions cut 5 bases from V and 0 bases from J, with 8 bases between. The length of the CDR3 is 14 residues. In nucleotides, the CDR3 is TGTGCCAGCAGCCCTAGCTATAGCAATCAGCCCCAGCATTTT. Protein sequence: CASSPSYSNQPQHF. Together with reference TRBV7-2 and TRBJ1-5, the CDR3 gives the full variable domain: GAGVSQSPSNKVTEKGKDVELRCDPISGHTALYWYRQSLGQGLEFLIYFQGNSAPDKSGLPSDRFSAERTGGSVSTLTIQRTQQEDSAVYLCASSPSYSNQPQHFGDGTRLSIL.

V usage is TRBV6-6 and J usage is TRBJ2-7; 8 bases are shared with TRBD1. J lost 4 bases, V lost 4 bases, and 9 bases had no gene match. In germline, CDR1 is MNHNY, CDR2 SVGAGI (reference sequence). CDR3 length equals 15 residues. CDR3 coding DNA: TGTGCCAGCAGTTCTCGGACAGGGAAGACATACGAGCAGTACTTC. Translated: CASSSRTGKTYEQYF.

Concerning this clone: Sequence at one end of the junction differs from germline and may be a read error. V and J are TRBV6-5 and TRBJ2-5; D gene uncertain. CDR1 MNHEY and CDR2 SVGAGI come from the germline V gene. CDR3 length equals 13 residues. In DNA form, the CDR3 reads TGTGCCATCAGTTCGGAGAGACAAGAGACCCAGTACTTC. Translation: CAISSERQETQYF.

CDR3 region: CASSIDRPYEQYF. The CDR3 DNA sequence: TGTGCCAGCAGCATTGACAGGCCCTACGAGCAGTACTTC. The chain joins TRBV11-2 to TRBJ2-7; maybe TRBD1 (6 bases). V was trimmed by 5 bases and J by 2 bases, leaving 10 bases between them. The CDR3 has 13 residues. Looked up from germline, CDR1 is SGHAT and CDR2 is FQNNGV.

This clone was counted a few times. This rearrangement joins TRBV4-1 to TRBJ2-1, with a tentative D call TRBD1 (6 bases). Trimming pared 0 bases from V and 7 bases from J, leaving 10 bases between. There are 14 residues in the CDR3. Germline lookup yields CDR1 MGHRA and CDR2 YSYEKL. The CDR3: CASSQDRQGNEQFF. The CDR3 bases are TGCGCCAGCAGCCAAGATAGGCAGGGGAATGAGCAGTTCTTC.

This clone was counted only a few times. The chain is built from TRBV6-1 and TRBJ1-5; tentative D call: TRBD1 (6 bases). The V end was cut by 4 bases, the J end by 3 bases, with 10 bases between. The CDR3 has 14 residues. Germline CDR1 MNHNS, CDR2 SASEGT. CDR3 loop: CASSAQGYNQPQHF. The CDR3 region has the DNA TGTGCCAGCAGTGCCCAGGGGTACAATCAGCCCCAGCATTTT.

This clone occurred a few times. A junction end diverges from the germline sequence, so it may reflect a read error. The chain joins TRBV5-3 to TRBJ1-2; D is undetermined. TRBV5-3 falls under the ORF class, with uncertain function. This CDR3 comprises 13 residues. DNA for the CDR3: TGTGCCAGCAGCTTGGAGCATACAGAAGACTACACCTTC. Its translation is CASSLEHTEDYTF.